What follows describes a single T cell receptor beta chain. The V gene's germline CDR1 is SGHRS and CDR2 YFSETQ. Trimming pared 5 bases from V and 1 base from J, leaving 6 bases between. CDR3 length: 12 amino acids. This sample stems from a study of blood T cell repertoires in COVID-19. The overall study: The analysed material was cDNA or gDNA that came from T cells, B-cell-depleted T cells, or PBMCs.

This study enrolled people aged 18 to 89 from 24 US geographic areas. In the source study's methods: Quantification of nucleated cells was approximated via reference gene primer amplification. Clones were read by immunoSEQ multiplex PCR, and TCRdb kept only the in-frame ones, dropping some. V and J calls and clone size are given by that table; D and trimming were obtained from the DNA. Of fewer than 350,000 clones in the sample, less than 85% were seen once. V gene TRBV5-1 combines with J gene TRBJ1-2; D is unclear. Sequences were obtained from PBMCs or T cells enriched from blood (not recorded which). The receptor comes from a woman between 25 and 40 years old who had been exposed to COVID-19. CDR3 residues: CASSRDNYGYTF. CDR3 in DNA: TGCGCCAGCAGTCGGGATAACTATGGCTACACCTTC. The whole variable domain, remainder taken from reference TRBV5-1 and TRBJ1-2, is KAGVTQTPRYLIKTRGQQVTLSCSPISGHRSVSWYQQTPGQGLQFLFEYFSETQRNKGNFPGRFSGRQFSNSRSEMNVSTLELGDSALYLCASSRDNYGYTFGSGTRLTVV.